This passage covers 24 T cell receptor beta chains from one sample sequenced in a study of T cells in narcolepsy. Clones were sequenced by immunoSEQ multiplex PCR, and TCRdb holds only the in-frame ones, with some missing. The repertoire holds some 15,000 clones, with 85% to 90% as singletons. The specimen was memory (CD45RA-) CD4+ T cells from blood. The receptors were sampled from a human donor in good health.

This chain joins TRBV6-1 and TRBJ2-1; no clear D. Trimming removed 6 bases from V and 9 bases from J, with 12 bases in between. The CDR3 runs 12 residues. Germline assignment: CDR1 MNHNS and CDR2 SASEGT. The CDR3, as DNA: TGTGCCAGCAGCGCCGAGATGGGTGAGCAGTTCTTC. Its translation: CASSAEMGEQFF.

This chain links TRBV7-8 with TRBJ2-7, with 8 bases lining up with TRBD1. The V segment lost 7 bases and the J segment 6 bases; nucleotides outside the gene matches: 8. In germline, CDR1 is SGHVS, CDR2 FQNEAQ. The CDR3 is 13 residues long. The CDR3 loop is CASKPGQGAEQYF. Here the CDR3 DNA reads TGTGCCAGCAAACCAGGGCAGGGGGCCGAGCAGTACTTC. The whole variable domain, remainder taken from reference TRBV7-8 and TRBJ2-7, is GAGVSQSPRYKVAKRGQDVALRCDPISGHVSLFWYQQALGQGPEFLTYFQNEAQLDKSGLPSDRFFAERPEGSVSTLKIQRTQQEDSAVYLCASKPGQGAEQYFGPGTRLTVT.

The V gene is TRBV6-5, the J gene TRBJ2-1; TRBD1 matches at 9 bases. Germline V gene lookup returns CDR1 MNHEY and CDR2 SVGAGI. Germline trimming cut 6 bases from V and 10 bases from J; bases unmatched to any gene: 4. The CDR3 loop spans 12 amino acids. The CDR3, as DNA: TGTGCCAGCAGGCCGACAGGGGGAGAGCAGTTCTTC. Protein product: CASRPTGGEQFF.

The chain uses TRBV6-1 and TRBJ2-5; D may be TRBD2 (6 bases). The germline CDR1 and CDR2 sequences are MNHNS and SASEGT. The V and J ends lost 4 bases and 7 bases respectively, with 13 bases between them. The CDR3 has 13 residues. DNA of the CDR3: TGTGCCAGCAGTGGCCGGGGGTGGGGGACCCAGTACTTC. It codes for CASSGRGWGTQYF.

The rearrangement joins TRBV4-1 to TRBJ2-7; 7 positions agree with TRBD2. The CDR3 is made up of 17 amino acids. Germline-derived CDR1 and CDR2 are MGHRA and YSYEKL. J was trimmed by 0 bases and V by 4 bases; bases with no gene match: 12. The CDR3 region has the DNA TGCGCCAGCAGCCGTGGCGACCAAGCGGGATACTCCTACGAGCAGTACTTC. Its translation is CASSRGDQAGYSYEQYF.

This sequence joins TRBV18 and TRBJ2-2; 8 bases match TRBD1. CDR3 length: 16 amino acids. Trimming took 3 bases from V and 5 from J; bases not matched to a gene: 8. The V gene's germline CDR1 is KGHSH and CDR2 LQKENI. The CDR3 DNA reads TGTGCCAGCTCACCGCTTGGACAGGGTGAAACCGGGGAGCTGTTTTTT. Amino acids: CASSPLGQGETGELFF.

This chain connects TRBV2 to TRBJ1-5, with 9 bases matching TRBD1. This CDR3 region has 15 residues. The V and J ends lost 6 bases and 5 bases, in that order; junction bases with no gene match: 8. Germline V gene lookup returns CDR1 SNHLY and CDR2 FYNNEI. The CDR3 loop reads CASSGGQGIYQPQHF. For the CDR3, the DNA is TGTGCCAGCAGCGGGGGACAGGGAATTTATCAGCCCCAGCATTTT.

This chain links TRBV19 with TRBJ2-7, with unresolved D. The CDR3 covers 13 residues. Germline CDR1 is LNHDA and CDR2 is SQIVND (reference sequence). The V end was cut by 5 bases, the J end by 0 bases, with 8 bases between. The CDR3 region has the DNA TGTGCCAGTAGTTGGGCTAGCTCCTACGAGCAGTACTTC. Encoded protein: CASSWASSYEQYF.

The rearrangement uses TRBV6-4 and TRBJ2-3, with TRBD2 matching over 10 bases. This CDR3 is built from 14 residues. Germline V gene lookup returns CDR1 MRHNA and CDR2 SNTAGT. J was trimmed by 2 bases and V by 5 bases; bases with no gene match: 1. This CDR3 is CASSSGGATDTQYF. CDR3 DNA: TGTGCCAGCAGTAGCGGGGGGGCCACAGATACGCAGTATTTT.

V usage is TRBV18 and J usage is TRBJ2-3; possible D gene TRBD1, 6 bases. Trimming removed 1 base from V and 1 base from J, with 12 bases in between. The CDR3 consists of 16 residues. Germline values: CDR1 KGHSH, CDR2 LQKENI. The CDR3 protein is CASSPRMGAGTDTQYF. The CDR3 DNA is TGTGCCAGCTCACCACGGATGGGGGCCGGCACAGATACGCAGTATTTT.

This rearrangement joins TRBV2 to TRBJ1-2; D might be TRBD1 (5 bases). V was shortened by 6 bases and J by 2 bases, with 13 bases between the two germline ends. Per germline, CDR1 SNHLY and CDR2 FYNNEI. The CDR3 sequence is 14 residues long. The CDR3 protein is CASSLRGTNYGYTF. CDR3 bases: TGTGCCAGCAGCCTTAGGGGTACCAACTATGGCTACACCTTC.

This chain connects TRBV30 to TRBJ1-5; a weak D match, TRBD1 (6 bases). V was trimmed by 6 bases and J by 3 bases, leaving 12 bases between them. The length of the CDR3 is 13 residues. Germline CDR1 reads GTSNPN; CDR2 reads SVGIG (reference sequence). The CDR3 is CACRYRVNQPQHF. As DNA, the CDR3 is TGTGCCTGCAGATACAGGGTCAATCAGCCCCAGCATTTT.

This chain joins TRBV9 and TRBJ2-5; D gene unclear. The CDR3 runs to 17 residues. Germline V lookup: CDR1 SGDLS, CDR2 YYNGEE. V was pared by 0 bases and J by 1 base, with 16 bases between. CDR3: CASSVEAMLGSQETQYF. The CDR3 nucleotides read TGTGCCAGCAGCGTAGAAGCAATGTTGGGAAGCCAAGAGACCCAGTACTTC.

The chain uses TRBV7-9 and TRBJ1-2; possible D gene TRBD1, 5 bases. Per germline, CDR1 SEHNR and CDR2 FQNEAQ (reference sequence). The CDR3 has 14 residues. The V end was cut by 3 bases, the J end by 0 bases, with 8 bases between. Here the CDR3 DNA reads TGTGCCAGCAGCTTCCAGGGACCTAACTATGGCTACACCTTC. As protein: CASSFQGPNYGYTF.

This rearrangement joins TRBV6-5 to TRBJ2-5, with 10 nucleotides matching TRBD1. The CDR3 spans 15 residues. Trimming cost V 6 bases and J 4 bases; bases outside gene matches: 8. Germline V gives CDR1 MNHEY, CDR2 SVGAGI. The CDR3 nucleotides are TGTGCCAGCAGCCGACAGGGGGCGGCGGGAGAGACCCAGTACTTC. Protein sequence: CASSRQGAAGETQYF.

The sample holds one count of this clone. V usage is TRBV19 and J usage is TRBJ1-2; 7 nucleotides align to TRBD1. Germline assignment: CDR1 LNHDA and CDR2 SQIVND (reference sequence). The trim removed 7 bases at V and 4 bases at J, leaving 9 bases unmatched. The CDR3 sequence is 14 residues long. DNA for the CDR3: TGTGCCAGTACCCCGGGAGGGGGCGTCTATGGCTACACCTTC. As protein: CASTPGGGVYGYTF.

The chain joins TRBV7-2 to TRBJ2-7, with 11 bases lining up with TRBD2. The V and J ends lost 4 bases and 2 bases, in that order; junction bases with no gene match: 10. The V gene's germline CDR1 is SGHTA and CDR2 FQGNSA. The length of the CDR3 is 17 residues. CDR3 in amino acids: CASSSRGLADKPYEQYF. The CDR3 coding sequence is TGTGCCAGCAGCTCGAGGGGACTAGCGGACAAACCCTACGAGCAGTACTTC.

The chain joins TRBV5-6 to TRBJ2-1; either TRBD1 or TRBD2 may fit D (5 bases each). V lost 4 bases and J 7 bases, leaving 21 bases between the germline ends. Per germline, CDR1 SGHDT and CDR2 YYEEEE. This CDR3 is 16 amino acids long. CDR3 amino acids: CASSPPLGVPRNEQFF. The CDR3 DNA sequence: TGTGCCAGCAGCCCCCCACTAGGGGTTCCTAGGAATGAGCAGTTCTTC.

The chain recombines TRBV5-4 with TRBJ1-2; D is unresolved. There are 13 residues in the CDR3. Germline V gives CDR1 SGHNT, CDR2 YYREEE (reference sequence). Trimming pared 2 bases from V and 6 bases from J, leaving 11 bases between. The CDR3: CASSLPPSDGYTF. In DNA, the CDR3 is TGTGCCAGCAGCTTACCTCCGTCCGATGGCTACACCTTC.

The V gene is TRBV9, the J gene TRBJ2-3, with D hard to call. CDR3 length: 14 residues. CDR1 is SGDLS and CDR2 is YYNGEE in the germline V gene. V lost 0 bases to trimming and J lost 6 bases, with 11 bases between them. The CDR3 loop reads CASSVGAVLDTQYF. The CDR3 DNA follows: TGTGCCAGCAGCGTAGGGGCGGTATTGGATACGCAGTATTTT.

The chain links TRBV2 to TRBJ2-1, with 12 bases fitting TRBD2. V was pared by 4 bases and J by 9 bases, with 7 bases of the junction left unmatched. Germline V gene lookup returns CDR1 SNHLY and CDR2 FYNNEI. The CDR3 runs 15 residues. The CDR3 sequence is CASSGTSGDTSEQFF. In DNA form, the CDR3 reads TGTGCCAGCAGTGGGACTAGCGGGGATACAAGTGAGCAGTTCTTC. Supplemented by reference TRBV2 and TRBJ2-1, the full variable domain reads EPEVTQTPSHQVTQMGQEVILRCVPISNHLYFYWYRQILGQKVEFLVSFYNNEISEKSEIFDDQFSVERPDGSNFTLKIRSTKLEDSAMYFCASSGTSGDTSEQFFGPGTRLTVL.

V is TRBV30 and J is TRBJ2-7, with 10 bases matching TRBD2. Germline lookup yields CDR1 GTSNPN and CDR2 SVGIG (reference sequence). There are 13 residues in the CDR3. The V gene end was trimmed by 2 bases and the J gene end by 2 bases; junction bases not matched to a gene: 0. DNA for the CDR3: TGTGCCTGGAGTAGCGGGGGGGCCTACGAGCAGTACTTC. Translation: CAWSSGGAYEQYF.

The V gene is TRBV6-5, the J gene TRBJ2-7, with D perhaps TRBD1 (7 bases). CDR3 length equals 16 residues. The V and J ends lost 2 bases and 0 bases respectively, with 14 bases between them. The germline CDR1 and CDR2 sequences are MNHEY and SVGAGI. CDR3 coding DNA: TGTGCCAGCAGTTACGGGTCCAGGGGGGCCTCCTACGAGCAGTACTTC. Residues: CASSYGSRGASYEQYF.

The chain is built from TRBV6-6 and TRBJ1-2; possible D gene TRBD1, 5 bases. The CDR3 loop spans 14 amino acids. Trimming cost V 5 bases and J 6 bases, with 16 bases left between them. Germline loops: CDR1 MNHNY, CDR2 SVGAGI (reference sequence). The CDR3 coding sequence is TGTGCCAGCAGTCGCGACAGCCTCGAGGATGGCTACACCTTC. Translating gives CASSRDSLEDGYTF.